One sample yielded the 6 T cell receptor beta chains listed below, sequenced in a study of shared clonotypes between healthy human individuals. Clones were read by immunoSEQ multiplex PCR, and TCRdb kept only the in-frame ones, dropping some. The repertoire holds 1.6 million or so clones, with around 98.5% as singletons. Source material: naive CD4+ T cells sorted from blood. Documented subset: CD45RA+ positively selected. These receptors were collected from a man in his thirties or forties in good health.

V gene TRBV19 combines with J gene TRBJ2-4, with TRBD1 matching over 12 bases. Germline V lookup: CDR1 LNHDA, CDR2 SQIVND (reference sequence). The J segment lost 13 bases and the V segment lost 8 bases, leaving 15 bases of the junction unmatched. CDR3 length: 15 amino acids. The CDR3 nucleotides are TGTGCCAGTGGTAGGGGACAGGGGGCGTCTTGGGTCCAGTACTTC. It encodes CASGRGQGASWVQYF.

In regard to this clone: This specimen includes other DNA sequences encoding the same CDR3. This sequence joins TRBV5-1 and TRBJ1-5; D not certain. The CDR3 runs 14 residues. V was pared by 0 bases and J by 1 base, with 5 bases between. Germline CDR1 reads SGHRS; CDR2 reads YFSETQ. CDR3 amino acids: CASSLDGSNQPQHF. The CDR3 DNA reads as TGCGCCAGCAGCTTGGACGGGAGCAATCAGCCCCAGCATTTT.

J is TRBJ2-3 and V is TRBV28, with D possibly matching TRBD2 (5 bases). The CDR3 spans 16 residues. Looked up from germline, CDR1 is MDHEN and CDR2 is SYDVKM. V shed 6 bases and J shed 0 bases, with 16 bases lying between them. In DNA form, the CDR3 reads TGTGCCAGCAGCCTTAGCGTACCGACAAGCACAGATACGCAGTATTTT. Protein: CASSLSVPTSTDTQYF. Together with reference TRBV28 and TRBJ2-3, the CDR3 gives the full variable domain: DVKVTQSSRYLVKRTGEKVFLECVQDMDHENMFWYRQDPGLGLRLIYFSYDVKMKEKGDIPEGYSVSREKKERFSLILESASTNQTSMYLCASSLSVPTSTDTQYFGPGTRLTVL.

The CDR3 is CASSLGLPETQYF. CDR3 DNA: TGTGCCAGCAGCTTAGGACTCCCAGAGACCCAGTACTTC. V gene TRBV7-2 combines with J gene TRBJ2-5; D unresolved. The CDR3 consists of 13 residues. Per germline, CDR1 SGHTA and CDR2 FQGNSA. With 1 base removed from V and 4 bases from J, the gap between germline ends came to 7 bases.

CDR3 sequence reads: CASIGDESANTGELFF. CDR3 sequence (DNA): TGTGCCAGCATTGGGGACGAAAGTGCGAACACCGGGGAGCTGTTTTTT. The chain uses TRBV28 and TRBJ2-2, with D possibly called TRBD1 or TRBD2 (5 bases each). The CDR3 is 16 residues long. V gave up 7 bases and J gave up 0 bases, with 15 bases separating them. Germline-derived CDR1 and CDR2 are MDHEN and SYDVKM.

The DNA of the CDR3 is TGTGCCAGCAGTCTAGCTTGGGGGGACTCCTACGAGCAGTACTTC. The encoded protein is CASSLAWGDSYEQYF. J is TRBJ2-7 and V is TRBV27; D is possibly TRBD2 (6 bases). The V end lost 5 bases, the J end lost 0 bases, and 14 bases lay between the germline ends. Germline V gives CDR1 MNHEY, CDR2 SMNVEV (reference sequence). The length of the CDR3 is 15 residues.